These 23 T cell receptor beta chains originate from one sample sequenced in a study of blood T cell repertoires in COVID-19. The table came from immunoSEQ multiplex PCR; TCRdb's copy has only in-frame clones and leaves some out. The sample lists 200,000 to 250,000 clones, 65% to 90% occurring once. The specimen sequenced was peripheral blood. Receptors were obtained from an elderly man with acute or convalescent COVID-19.

The genes are TRBV10-3 and TRBJ1-2; D remains unclear. Per the germline V gene, CDR1 is ENHRY and CDR2 is SYGVKD. CDR3 size: 13 residues. V lost 4 bases and J 6 bases, leaving 12 bases between the germline ends. For the CDR3, the DNA is TGTGCCATCAGTGTGAAGGAAGAGGATGGCTACACCTTC. Translation gives CAISVKEEDGYTF.

The sample holds one count of this clone. The chain joins TRBV10-3 to TRBJ2-3, with D perhaps matching TRBD2 (5 bases). Germline V gene sequence: CDR1 ENHRY, CDR2 SYGVKD. Trimming took off 2 bases at V and 4 bases at J, with 10 bases between the two ends. The CDR3 sequence is 14 residues long. Written as DNA, the CDR3 is TGTGCCATCAGTGAGACTAGTATGCCAGATACGCAGTATTTT. Translating it yields CAISETSMPDTQYF.

The chain employs TRBV12-5 and TRBJ2-3; 9 nucleotides match TRBD1. Germline-derived CDR1 and CDR2 are LGHNT and FRNRAP. This CDR3 has 15 residues. V shed 6 bases, J shed 0 bases, and the junction held 4 bases outside the gene matches. The CDR3 here is CASGLGTGSTDTQYF. CDR3 nucleotides: TGTGCTAGTGGCTTAGGGACAGGGAGCACAGATACGCAGTATTTT.

V gene TRBV4-2 combines with J gene TRBJ2-1, with 13 positions matching TRBD2. The germline V gene encodes CDR1 LGHNA and CDR2 YNFKEQ. J was trimmed by 9 bases and V by 10 bases; bases with no gene match: 9. The CDR3 is made up of 14 amino acids. The DNA for the CDR3 is TGTGCCACCGGCGGACTAGCGGGAGATACTGAGCAGTTCTTC. Its translation: CATGGLAGDTEQFF.

The V call is TRBV19, the J call TRBJ2-3; tentatively, D is TRBD2 (5 bases). The germline CDR1 and CDR2 sequences are LNHDA and SQIVND (reference sequence). V lost 5 bases and J lost 0, with 12 bases in between. The CDR3 covers 15 residues. Here the CDR3 DNA reads TGTGCCAGTAGTGGACGGGAACGAAGCACAGATACGCAGTATTTT. This sequence encodes CASSGRERSTDTQYF.

The V gene is TRBV2, the J gene TRBJ1-1; weak D call: TRBD1 (5 bases). V lost 4 bases, J lost 1 base, and 13 bases lay in between. The CDR3 loop spans 15 amino acids. Germline lookup yields CDR1 SNHLY and CDR2 FYNNEI. The CDR3 DNA sequence: TGTGCCAGCAGTGCAGGACAAGAGCCGAACACTGAAGCTTTCTTT. This codes for CASSAGQEPNTEAFF.

The chain carries TRBV6-5 and TRBJ1-5; D call uncertain. The CDR3 is 14 amino acids. V shed 8 bases and J shed 7 bases, with 18 bases lying between them. Per germline, CDR1 MNHEY and CDR2 SVGAGI. DNA for the CDR3: TGTGCCAGCTCTCGGGGAGGGCTGGAGCAGCCCCAGCATTTT. Translated: CASSRGGLEQPQHF.

This clone occurred once. This sequence joins TRBV24-1 and TRBJ1-2, with 9 bases lining up with TRBD1. The V and J ends lost 5 bases and 4 bases, in that order; junction bases with no gene match: 1. Germline V gene sequence: CDR1 KGHDR, CDR2 SFDVKD. This CDR3 is 13 amino acids long. CDR3 in DNA: TGTGCCACCAGTGCGGGACAGGGCTATGGCTACACCTTC. Encoded protein: CATSAGQGYGYTF.

The chain has TRBV2 and TRBJ2-3; 10 bases are shared with TRBD1. V was clipped by 5 bases and J by 5 bases; unmatched bases: 7. The CDR3 covers 15 residues. Germline V lookup: CDR1 SNHLY, CDR2 FYNNEI. DNA for the CDR3: TGTGCCAGCAGTCCGGAGAGGACAGGGGGAGATACGCAGTATTTT. Amino acid sequence: CASSPERTGGDTQYF.

The V gene is TRBV29-1, the J gene TRBJ2-2; no reliable D call. This CDR3 region has 11 residues. Trimming left V 5 bases short and J 4 bases short, with 5 bases between. Germline V gene sequence: CDR1 SQVTM, CDR2 ANQGSEA. CDR3 in amino acids: CSVYSTGELFF. The DNA of the CDR3 is TGCAGCGTTTATAGCACCGGGGAGCTGTTTTTT.

This clone appeared once. This chain links TRBV6-9 with TRBJ2-7, with a weak D call TRBD2 (6 bases). This CDR3 has 15 amino acids. Germline CDR1 reads MNHGY; CDR2 reads SVAAGI. Trimming shortened V by 4 bases and J by 2 bases, and 15 bases separated the two germline ends. CDR3 DNA: TGTGCCAGCAGTTTGGGCGGGGTCCTAACCTACGAGCAGTACGTC. Protein product: CASSLGGVLTYEQYV.

V is TRBV29-1 and J is TRBJ2-1; TRBD1 aligns across 7 bases. Looked up from germline, CDR1 is SQVTM and CDR2 is ANQGSEA. This CDR3 comprises 14 residues. V lost 7 bases to trimming and J lost 2 bases; unmatched junction nucleotides: 8. The CDR3 loop reads CSGQRGTAYNEQFF. CDR3 bases: TGCAGCGGCCAAAGGGGGACAGCCTACAATGAGCAGTTCTTC.

This chain uses TRBV4-2 with TRBJ2-3; 9 bases agree with TRBD2. Germline lookup yields CDR1 LGHNA and CDR2 YNFKEQ. The J segment lost 0 bases and the V segment lost 1 base, leaving 8 bases of the junction unmatched. The CDR3 is made up of 18 amino acids. CDR3 in amino acids: CASSQVAGGAGSTDTQYF. CDR3 sequence (DNA): TGTGCCAGCAGCCAAGTCGCGGGAGGGGCAGGGAGCACAGATACGCAGTATTTT.

The table lists this clone with a few counts. This chain connects TRBV19 to TRBJ2-7; TRBD2 agrees at 9 bases. CDR3 length: 13 amino acids. Germline trimming cut 3 bases from V and 6 bases from J; bases unmatched to any gene: 3. Germline CDR1 reads LNHDA; CDR2 reads SQIVND (reference sequence). The CDR3 loop is CASSIGLAREQYV. The CDR3 bases are TGTGCCAGTAGTATTGGACTAGCGCGCGAGCAGTACGTC.

The rearrangement joins TRBV12-5 to TRBJ2-3, with D perhaps TRBD2 (6 bases). The CDR3 is 14 residues long. The ends were cut back, 1 base at V and 8 bases at J, with 13 bases in the middle. Germline V gene sequence: CDR1 LGHNT, CDR2 FRNRAP. CDR3: CASGLEGLGSTQYF. CDR3 DNA sequence: TGTGCTAGTGGTTTGGAGGGACTGGGAAGTACGCAGTATTTT.

Only one count was recorded for this clone. V usage is TRBV6-2 or TRBV6-3 and J usage is TRBJ2-1; perhaps TRBD2 as D (6 bases). The CDR3 contains 15 residues. CDR1 is MNHEY and CDR2 is SVGEGT in the germline V gene. V was pared by 2 bases and J by 6 bases, with 14 bases between. CDR3 sequence: CASSYELLAANEQFF. CDR3 DNA sequence: TGTGCCAGCAGTTACGAATTACTAGCCGCCAATGAGCAGTTCTTC.

This chain links TRBV6-5 with TRBJ1-6, with TRBD1 identical over 9 bases. Germline loops: CDR1 MNHEY, CDR2 SVGAGI. V gave up 2 bases and J gave up 10 bases; unmatched junction bases: 3. CDR3 length equals 14 residues. CDR3 residues: CASSYGTGNSPLHF. In DNA form, the CDR3 reads TGTGCCAGCAGTTACGGGACAGGGAACTCACCCCTCCACTTT.

The V gene is TRBV27, the J gene TRBJ1-1; TRBD1 is a possible D gene (5 bases). CDR3 length: 14 amino acids. Between the trimmed V and J ends, which lost 5 bases and 4 bases, there was a span of 14 bases. CDR1 is MNHEY, CDR2 SMNVEV, per germline (reference sequence). In DNA form, the CDR3 reads TGTGCCAGCAGTCTAAATAGGGGCGGCACTGAAGCTTTCTTT. Translation: CASSLNRGGTEAFF.

This chain joins TRBV14 and TRBJ2-1; 9 bases map to TRBD2. The V and J ends lost 1 base and 4 bases, in that order; junction bases with no gene match: 5. The CDR3 totals 16 residues. The germline V gene encodes CDR1 SGHDN and CDR2 FVKESK. The CDR3 region is CASSQGSGRLYNEQFF. The CDR3, as DNA: TGTGCCAGCAGCCAAGGGAGCGGGAGGCTTTACAATGAGCAGTTCTTC.

This chain uses TRBV5-1 with TRBJ2-2; TRBD2 matches at 8 bases. The germline V gene has CDR1 SGHRS and CDR2 YFSETQ. After removal of 4 bases from V and 7 bases from J, the junction contained 15 bases not matched to a gene. This CDR3 contains 17 residues. CDR3 in DNA: TGCGCCAGCAGCCCCCTACCGGGGGGGAGCACGGGCGGGGAGCTGTTTTTT. This encodes CASSPLPGGSTGGELFF.

V and J are TRBV6-5 and TRBJ2-3, with D unresolved. Trimming removed 2 bases from V and 6 bases from J, with 3 bases in between. Germline assignment: CDR1 MNHEY and CDR2 SVGAGI. The CDR3 sequence is 11 residues long. The CDR3 loop reads CASSYHDTQYF. CDR3 nucleotides: TGTGCCAGCAGTTACCATGATACGCAGTATTTT.

This clone showed up just once. The chain couples TRBV28 to TRBJ1-5; maybe TRBD1 (5 bases). The CDR3 sequence is 15 residues long. V lost 4 bases, J lost 4 bases, and 14 bases lay in between. The germline CDR1 and CDR2 sequences are MDHEN and SYDVKM. CDR3 nucleotides: TGTGCCAGCAGTTATGCGGGGGGACGGAATCAGCCCCAGCATTTT. Translating it yields CASSYAGGRNQPQHF.

This chain uses TRBV11-3 with TRBJ2-1; 10 bases are a match to TRBD2. Trimming took 1 base from V and 6 from J; bases not matched to a gene: 12. Germline V gives CDR1 SGHNT, CDR2 YENEEA. This CDR3 is built from 18 residues. The CDR3 region is CASSLGSLQRGGSNEQFF. As DNA, the CDR3 is TGTGCCAGCAGCTTAGGTTCCCTCCAGCGGGGGGGGTCCAATGAGCAGTTCTTC.